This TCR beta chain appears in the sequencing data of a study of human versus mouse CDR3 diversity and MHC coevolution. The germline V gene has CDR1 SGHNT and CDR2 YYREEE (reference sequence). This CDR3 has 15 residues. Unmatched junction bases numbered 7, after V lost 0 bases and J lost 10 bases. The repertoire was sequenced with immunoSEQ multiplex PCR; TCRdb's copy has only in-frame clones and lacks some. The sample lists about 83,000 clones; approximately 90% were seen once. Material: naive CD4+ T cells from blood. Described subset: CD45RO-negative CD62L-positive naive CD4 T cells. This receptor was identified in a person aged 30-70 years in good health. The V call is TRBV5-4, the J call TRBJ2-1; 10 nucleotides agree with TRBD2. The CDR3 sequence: CASSLGLAGDREQFF. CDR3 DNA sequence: TGTGCCAGCAGCTTGGGGCTAGCGGGGGACCGAGAGCAGTTCTTC.